This record covers a single T cell receptor (beta chain). Germline loops: CDR1 KGHDR, CDR2 SFDVKD. The CDR3 sequence is 15 residues long. V was pared by 1 base and J by 4 bases, with 12 bases between. The entry originates in a study of control samples from healthy donors and cancer patients. Clones were read by immunoSEQ multiplex PCR, and TCRdb kept only the in-frame ones, dropping some. The table for this sample gives 150,000 to 200,000 clones. The sequenced sample consisted of blood. This TCR came from a woman younger than 45 in good health. This chain links TRBV24-1 with TRBJ2-5, with D possibly called TRBD1 or TRBD2 (6 bases each). This CDR3 is CATSDLKQGGETQYF. CDR3 in DNA: TGTGCCACCAGTGATTTAAAACAGGGAGGAGAGACCCAGTACTTC.